Listed below are T cell receptor beta chains from one sample, sequenced in a study of blood T cell repertoires in COVID-19. Produced via immunoSEQ multiplex PCR; TCRdb's table is partial and in-frame only. The table includes approximately 400,000 clones, roughly 90% detected once. The sample consisted of PBMCs or T cells enriched from blood (not recorded which). The receptors here all came from a woman aged 40 to 55 who had been exposed to COVID-19. Both conserved end residues are trimmed from each CDR3.

j_call v_call cdr3_aa
TRBJ2-5 TRBV10-3 AISEWGLGQETQY
TRBJ1-1 TRBV6-5 ASSPTAGRSTEAF
TRBJ2-1 TRBV5-1 ASSFELAEYNEQF
TRBJ1-5 TRBV2 ASSERTGAQPQH
TRBJ1-6 TRBV7-2 ASSLASIVGQDGSYNSPLH
TRBJ2-2 TRBV29-1 SAKVGRKDTGELF
TRBJ2-5 TRBV18 ASSPRGRETQY
TRBJ1-4 TRBV11-2 ASSPIQGTNEKLF
TRBJ1-5 TRBV28 ASSALSGGNQPQH
TRBJ2-3 TRBV30 AWSTGTYEDTQY
TRBJ1-5 TRBV2 ASSGIRVSGQPQH
TRBJ1-1 TRBV30 AWRRGSNTEAF
TRBJ1-2 TRBV6-5 ASGPHHTVNYGYT
TRBJ2-5 TRBV21-1 ASSVTGTSGEEETQY
TRBJ2-6 TRBV2 ASSDQLTGANVLT
TRBJ1-4 TRBV18 ASSATGNTNEKLF
TRBJ1-4 TRBV27 ASSLGDRADEKLF
TRBJ1-2 TRBV19 ASSATGTGALGGGYT
TRBJ1-2 TRBV6-1 ASSEKVLGTGGGYT
TRBJ1-5 TRBV27 ASSSRRLGTQH
TRBJ1-6 TRBV18 ASSPLERTNSPLH
TRBJ1-2 TRBV7-9 ASSLRGHHYYGYT